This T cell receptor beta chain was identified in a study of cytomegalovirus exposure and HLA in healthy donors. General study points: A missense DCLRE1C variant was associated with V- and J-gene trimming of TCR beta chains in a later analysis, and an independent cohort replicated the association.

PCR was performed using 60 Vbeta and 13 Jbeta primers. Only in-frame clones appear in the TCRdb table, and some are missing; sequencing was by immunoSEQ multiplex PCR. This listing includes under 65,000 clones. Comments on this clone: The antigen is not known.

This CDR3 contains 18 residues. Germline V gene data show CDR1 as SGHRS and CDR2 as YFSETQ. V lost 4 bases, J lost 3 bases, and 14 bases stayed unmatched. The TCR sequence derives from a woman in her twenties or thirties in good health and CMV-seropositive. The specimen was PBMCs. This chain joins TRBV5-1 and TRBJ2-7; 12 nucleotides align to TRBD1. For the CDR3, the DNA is TGCGCCAGCAGCGCCACCGGGACAGGGGGCCGGTTTGGCTACGAGCAGTACTTC. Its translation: CASSATGTGGRFGYEQYF.